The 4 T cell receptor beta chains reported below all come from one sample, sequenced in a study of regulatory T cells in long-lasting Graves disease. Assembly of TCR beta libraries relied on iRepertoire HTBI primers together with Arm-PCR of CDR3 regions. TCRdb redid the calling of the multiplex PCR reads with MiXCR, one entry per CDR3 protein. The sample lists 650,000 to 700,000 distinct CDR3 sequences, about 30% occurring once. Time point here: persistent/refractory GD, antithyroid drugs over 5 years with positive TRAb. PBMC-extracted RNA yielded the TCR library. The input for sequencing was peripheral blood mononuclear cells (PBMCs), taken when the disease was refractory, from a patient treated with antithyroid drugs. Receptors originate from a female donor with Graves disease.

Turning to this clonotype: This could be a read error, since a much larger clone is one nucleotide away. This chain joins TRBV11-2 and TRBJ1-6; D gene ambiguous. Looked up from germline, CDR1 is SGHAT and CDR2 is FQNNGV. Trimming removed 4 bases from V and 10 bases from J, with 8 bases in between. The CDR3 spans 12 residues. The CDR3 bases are TGTGCCAGCAGCTCAGTAACATCACCCCTCCACTTT. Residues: CASSSVTSPLHF.

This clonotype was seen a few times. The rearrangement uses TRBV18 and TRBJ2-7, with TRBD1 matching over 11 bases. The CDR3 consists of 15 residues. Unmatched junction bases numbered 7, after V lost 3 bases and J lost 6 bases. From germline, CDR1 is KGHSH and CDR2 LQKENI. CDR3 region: CASSPLTGQGGEQYF. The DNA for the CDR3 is TGTGCCAGCTCACCGCTAACGGGACAGGGGGGCGAGCAGTACTTC.

This CDR3 reads CASKLPRYSPLHF. The DNA of the CDR3 is TGTGCCAGCAAACTGCCGCGATACTCACCCCTCCACTTT. The chain couples TRBV28 to TRBJ1-6, with D uncertain. Trimming removed 7 bases from V and 10 bases from J, with 14 bases in between. CDR3 length: 13 residues. CDR1 and CDR2 from the germline V gene are MDHEN and SYDVKM.

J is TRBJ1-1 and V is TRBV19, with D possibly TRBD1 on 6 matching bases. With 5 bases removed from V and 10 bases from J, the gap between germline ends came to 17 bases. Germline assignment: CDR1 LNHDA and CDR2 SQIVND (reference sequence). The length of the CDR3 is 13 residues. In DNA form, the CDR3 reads TGTGCCAGTAGTGCCAGACAGGTAGGGGTAGCTTTCTTT. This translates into CASSARQVGVAFF.